The next 10 T cell receptor beta chains were all read from a single sample in a study of T cells in Graves' hyperthyroidism and ophthalmopathy. From RNA transcripts, TCR beta CDR3 regions were amplified. HTBI primers were used for first-round RT-PCR of the TCR CDR3. One entry per CDR3 protein, called by TCRdb with MiXCR from the multiplex PCR reads. The repertoire holds about 330,000 distinct CDR3 sequences, with roughly 15% as singletons. Source material: blood. The receptors were sampled from a woman aged 35 to 49 with Graves' ophthalmopathy.

This clonotype was counted many times. This sequence joins TRBV29-1 and TRBJ2-5; either TRBD1 or TRBD2 may supply D (5 bases each). This CDR3 region has 13 residues. Between the trimmed V and J ends, which lost 8 bases and 5 bases, there was a span of 18 bases. Germline CDR1 and CDR2: SQVTM and ANQGSEA. The CDR3 sequence is CSTAGTIKETQYF. CDR3 DNA sequence: TGCAGCACTGCCGGGACGATCAAGGAGACCCAGTACTTC.

This chain uses TRBV11-2 with TRBJ2-7; the match to TRBD2 covers 12 bases. The CDR3 is 16 residues long. The V segment lost 4 bases and the J segment 2 bases; nucleotides outside the gene matches: 6. The germline gives CDR1 SGHAT, CDR2 FQNNGV. The CDR3 sequence: CASSWGRTSGTYEQYF. The CDR3, as DNA: TGTGCCAGCAGCTGGGGGAGGACTAGCGGGACCTACGAGCAGTACTTC.

The gene calls are TRBV3-1 and TRBJ1-1, with no clear D. The length of the CDR3 is 14 residues. Between the trimmed V and J ends, which lost 3 bases and 2 bases, there was a span of 10 bases. Germline CDR1 is LGHDT and CDR2 is YNNKEL (reference sequence). CDR3 protein: CASSHGSPNTEAFF. DNA of the CDR3: TGTGCCAGCAGCCATGGGTCACCAAACACTGAAGCTTTCTTT.

The J gene is TRBJ2-2, the V gene TRBV5-4, with 10 bases fitting TRBD2. The CDR3 sequence is 17 residues long. V lost 4 bases, J lost 7 bases, and 13 bases stayed unmatched. CDR1 is SGHNT and CDR2 is YYREEE in the germline V gene (reference sequence). CDR3 residues: CASSVGGLAGAFGELFF. CDR3 sequence (DNA): TGTGCCAGCAGCGTGGGTGGGCTAGCGGGAGCCTTCGGGGAGCTGTTTTTT.

This clonotype was counted many times. The V gene is TRBV11-1, the J gene TRBJ2-1; D unresolved. The CDR3 totals 14 residues. V lost 5 bases, J lost 12 bases, and 20 bases lay in between. The V gene's germline CDR1 is SGHAT and CDR2 FQDESV (reference sequence). The CDR3 DNA is TGTGCCAGCAGCGCCGACCCCTATAGAATAGGGCAGTTCTTC. Protein product: CASSADPYRIGQFF.

This clonotype was observed many times. The CDR3 nucleotides read TGCAGTGTTCGGACTAGCGGGAGTACCTACAATGAGCAGTTCTTC. It specifies CSVRTSGSTYNEQFF. The rearrangement joins TRBV20-1 to TRBJ2-1, with 13 bases lining up with TRBD2. With 7 bases clipped from V and 2 bases from J, the junction kept 5 bases outside the gene matches. The CDR3 loop spans 15 amino acids. CDR1 is DFQATT and CDR2 is SNEGSKA in the germline V gene (reference sequence).

The rearrangement links TRBV2 to TRBJ2-7, with TRBD2 matching over 13 bases. The CDR3 has 18 residues. Germline assignment: CDR1 SNHLY and CDR2 FYNNEI. J was trimmed by 2 bases and V by 8 bases; bases with no gene match: 15. This CDR3 reads CASWGTSGETHRPYEQYF. CDR3 DNA sequence: TGTGCCAGCTGGGGGACTAGCGGGGAAACCCATAGACCCTACGAGCAGTACTTC.

As regards this clonotype: This sequence may be a read error, since a much larger clone differs from it by one base. This rearrangement joins TRBV5-1 to TRBJ2-7, with TRBD1 matching over 7 bases. Germline lookup yields CDR1 SGHRS and CDR2 YFSETQ. V shed 4 bases, J shed 3 bases, and the junction held 10 bases outside the gene matches. The length of the CDR3 is 15 residues. CDR3 in amino acids: CASSQRTGSDYEQYF. In nucleotides, the CDR3 is TGCGCCAGCAGCCAGAGGACAGGTTCCGACTACGAGCAGTACTTC.

The J gene is TRBJ1-3, the V gene TRBV4-2; D perhaps matches TRBD1 (5 bases). This CDR3 is built from 16 residues. Germline lookup yields CDR1 LGHNA and CDR2 YNFKEQ. The V end lost 4 bases, the J end lost 4 bases, and 17 bases lay between the germline ends. The CDR3 loop reads CASSPMDKPFGNTIYF. CDR3 nucleotides: TGTGCCAGCAGCCCGATGGACAAGCCGTTCGGAAACACCATATATTTT.

In its sample, this clonotype was seen many times. The gene calls are TRBV25-1 and TRBJ1-2; 10 nucleotides agree with TRBD1. There are 17 residues in the CDR3. Germline CDR1 reads MGHDK; CDR2 reads SYGVNS. With 4 bases clipped from V and 3 bases from J, the junction kept 11 bases outside the gene matches. The CDR3 nucleotides read TGTGCCAGCAGTGCAACCCTCGGGACAGGGGACGACTATGGCTACACCTTC. Its protein is CASSATLGTGDDYGYTF.